This TCR beta chain derives from a study of vaccination effects on CD4 cells after COVID-19. Across the study: Each participant received a vaccine that was either BNT162b2 or mRNA-1273, given as two doses. Study results and limitations: Nearly all vaccine-induced clones in healthy recipients recognized only SARS-CoV-2. Convalescent patients were scarce in the study, and it lacked early post-infection timepoints.

Viral peptide pool expansion of antigen-specific CD4+ T cells preceded sequencing in the ViraFEST assay. Culturing for roughly 9 days preceded CD4+ T cell isolation. Nucleocapsid antibodies were negative in the vaccine recipients, who had never had SARS-CoV-2 infection. Sequencing used immunoSEQ multiplex PCR; TCRdb keeps in-frame clones, though not all of them. The sample consists of some 41,000 clones, over 65% of them appearing once. Germline V lookup: CDR1 MNHEY, CDR2 SMNVEV (reference sequence). The CDR3 runs to 12 residues. Trimming stripped 6 bases from V and 1 base from J, with 7 bases between. A word on this clone: Its target is not known.

V gene TRBV27 combines with J gene TRBJ2-7; tentative D call: TRBD2 (5 bases). This receptor was identified in a human donor who received a COVID-19 vaccine. Specimen: CD4+ T cells from PBMCs cultured with HCoV-OC43 spike peptides, collected before COVID-19 vaccination. Subset defined: HCoV-OC43 spike overlapping peptide pool stimulation. CDR3 coding DNA: TGTGCCAGCAGGGGAGATTCCTACGAGCAGTACTTC. Translating it yields CASRGDSYEQYF.